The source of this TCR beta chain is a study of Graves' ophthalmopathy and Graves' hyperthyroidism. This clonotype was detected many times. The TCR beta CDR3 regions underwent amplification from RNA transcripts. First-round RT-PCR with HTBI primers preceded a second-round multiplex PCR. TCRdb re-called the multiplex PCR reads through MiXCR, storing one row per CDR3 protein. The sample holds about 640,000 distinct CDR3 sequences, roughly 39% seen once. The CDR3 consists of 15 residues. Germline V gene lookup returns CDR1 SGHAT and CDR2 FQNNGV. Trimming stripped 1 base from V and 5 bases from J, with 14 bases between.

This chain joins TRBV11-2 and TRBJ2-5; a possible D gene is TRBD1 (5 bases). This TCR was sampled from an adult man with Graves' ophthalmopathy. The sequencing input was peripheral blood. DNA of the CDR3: TGTGCCAGCAGCTTAGGCAGGGTGCTGGGTGAGACCCAGTACTTC. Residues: CASSLGRVLGETQYF.